This T cell receptor (beta chain) was captured by sequencing in a study of blood T cell repertoires in COVID-19. Study as a whole: From the United States, Italy and Spain came samples of acute and convalescent COVID-19.

Methods used by the authors: By means of reference gene primer amplification, nucleated cell counts were estimated. Data came from immunoSEQ multiplex PCR; TCRdb stores just in-frame clones and leaves some out. V and J calls plus clone size are reproduced from that table; the DNA served to infer D and trimming. The table records 100,000 to 150,000 clones, roughly 88% of them present only once. The V gene lost 1 base and the J gene lost 2 bases, with 8 bases spanning the gap. Germline CDR1 LGHDT, CDR2 YNNKEL (reference sequence). The CDR3 length is 14 residues. This sequence joins TRBV3-1 (or the pseudogene TRBV3-2) and TRBJ2-5; TRBD1 might be the D (5 bases). The clonotype comes from a woman in her forties or fifties with active or convalescent COVID-19. Sequencing input: peripheral blood. CDR3 region: CASSQGGRQETQYF. CDR3 coding DNA: TGTGCCAGCAGCCAAGGGGGCAGGCAAGAGACCCAGTACTTC.